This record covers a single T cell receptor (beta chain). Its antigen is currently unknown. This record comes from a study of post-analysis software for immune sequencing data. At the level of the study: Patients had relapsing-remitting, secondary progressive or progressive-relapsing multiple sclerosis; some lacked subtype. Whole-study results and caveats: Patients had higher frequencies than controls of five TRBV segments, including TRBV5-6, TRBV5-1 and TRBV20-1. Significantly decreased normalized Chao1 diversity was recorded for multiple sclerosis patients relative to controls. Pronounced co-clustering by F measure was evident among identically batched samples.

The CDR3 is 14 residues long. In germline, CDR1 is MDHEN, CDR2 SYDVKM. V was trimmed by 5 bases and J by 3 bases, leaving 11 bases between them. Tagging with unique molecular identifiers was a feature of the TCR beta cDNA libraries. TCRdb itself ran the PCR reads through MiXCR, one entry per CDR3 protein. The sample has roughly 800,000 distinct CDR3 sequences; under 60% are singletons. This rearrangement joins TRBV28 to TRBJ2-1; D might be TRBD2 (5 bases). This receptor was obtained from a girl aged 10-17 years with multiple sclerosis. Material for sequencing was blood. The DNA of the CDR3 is TGTGCCAGCAGTCTCCGGGAAGACTACAATGAGCAGTTCTTC. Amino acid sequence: CASSLREDYNEQFF.